What follows describes a single TCR beta chain. Its antigen is still unknown. Each and every patient relapsed after autologous stem cell transplantation, and patients got differing brentuximab vedotin exposure. Complete response, partial response or progressive disease was each patient's best response. The germline gives CDR1 MNHEY, CDR2 SVGAGI. V gave up 6 bases and J gave up 4 bases, with 12 bases separating them. CDR3 length equals 13 residues. TCRdb's table, derived via immunoSEQ multiplex PCR, lists solely in-frame clones and lacks some. The data contain approximately 100,000 clones, around 90% of them singletons. These data belong to a study of PD-1 blockade in classical Hodgkin lymphoma. Points from the study as a whole: CD4+ TCR diversity climbed significantly by C4D1, unlike CD8+ TCR diversity.

The TCR comes from a human donor with classical Hodgkin lymphoma. This specimen consisted of peripheral blood mononuclear cells (PBMCs), obtained at baseline. The chain is built from TRBV6-5 and TRBJ1-1; TRBD1 might be the D (6 bases). The CDR3 DNA reads TGTGCCAGCAGCTTGGACAGTGTCACTGAAGCTTTCTTT. Translating it yields CASSLDSVTEAFF.